Below, one T cell receptor beta chain is given with its context. Per the germline V gene, CDR1 is SQVTM and CDR2 is ANQGSEA. The ends were cut back, 6 bases at V and 3 bases at J, with 11 bases in the middle. This CDR3 is 13 amino acids long. Here immunoSEQ multiplex PCR was the method, and the copy in TCRdb shows in-frame clones only, minus some. The sample comprises approximately 290,000 clones, 70% to 90% of which are singletons, and more than 3.5% rests with the top ten. This sample was included in a study of blood T cell repertoires in COVID-19. J is TRBJ2-2 and V is TRBV29-1; a possible D gene is TRBD1 (7 bases). Material for sequencing was PBMCs or T cells enriched from blood (not recorded which). This receptor was taken from a woman in her 30s who had recovered from COVID-19. DNA for the CDR3: TGCAGCGTCACAGGGGAGGACACCGGGGAGCTGTTTTTT. Translating it yields CSVTGEDTGELFF.